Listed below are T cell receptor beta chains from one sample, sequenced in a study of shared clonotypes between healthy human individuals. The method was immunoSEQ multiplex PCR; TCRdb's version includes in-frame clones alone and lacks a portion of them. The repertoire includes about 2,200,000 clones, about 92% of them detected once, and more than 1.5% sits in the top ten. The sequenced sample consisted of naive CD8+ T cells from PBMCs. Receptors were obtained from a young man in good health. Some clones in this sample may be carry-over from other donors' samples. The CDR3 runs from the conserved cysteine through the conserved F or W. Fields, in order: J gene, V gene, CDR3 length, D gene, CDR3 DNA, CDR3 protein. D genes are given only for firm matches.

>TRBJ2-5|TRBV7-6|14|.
TGTGCCAGCAGCCCCCGCGTGTACCAAGAGACCCAGTACTTC
CASSPRVYQETQYF
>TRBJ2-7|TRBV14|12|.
TGTGCCAGCAGCCCAGGCCCCTACGAGCAGTACTTC
CASSPGPYEQYF
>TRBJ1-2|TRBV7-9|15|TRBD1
TGTGCCAGCAGCTTAGGTCAGAGGGGGCCCTATGGCTACACCTTC
CASSLGQRGPYGYTF
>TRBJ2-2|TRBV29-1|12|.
TGCAGCGCGCGCAGATACACCGGGGAGCTGTTTTTT
CSARRYTGELFF
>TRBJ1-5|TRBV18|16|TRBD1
TGTGCCAGCTCACCTTGGACAGGGCTAACAAATCAGCCCCAGCATTTT
CASSPWTGLTNQPQHF
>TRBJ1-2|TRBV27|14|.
TGTGCCAGCAGATTAGGGGGTTCCTACTATGGCTACACCTTC
CASRLGGSYYGYTF
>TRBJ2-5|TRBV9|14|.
TGTGCCAGCAGCGTAGAGGGGTCCAAAGAGACCCAGTACTTC
CASSVEGSKETQYF
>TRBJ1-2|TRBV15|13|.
TGTGCCACCAGCAGGACGGCGAACTATGGCTACACCTTC
CATSRTANYGYTF
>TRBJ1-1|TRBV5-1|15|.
TGCGCCAGCAGCTTGGAAAGAGGATACAACACTGAAGCTTTCTTT
CASSLERGYNTEAFF
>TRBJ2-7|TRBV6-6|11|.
TGTGCCAGTTGGGGAGCGCACGAGCAGTACTTC
CASWGAHEQYF
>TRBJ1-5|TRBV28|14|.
TGTGCCAGCATTGCGCCGTGGAGCAATCAGCCCCAGCATTTT
CASIAPWSNQPQHF
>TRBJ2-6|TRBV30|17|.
TGTGCCTGGGGACCCAGGGATTATTCCTCCGGGGCCAACGTCCTGACTTTC
CAWGPRDYSSGANVLTF
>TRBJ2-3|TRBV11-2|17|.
TGTGCCAGCAGCTCGACAAACCTCGGACGGGGCACAGATACGCAGTATTTT
CASSSTNLGRGTDTQYF
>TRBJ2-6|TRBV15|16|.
TGTGCCACCAGCACACAGGTGGGGTCTGGGGCCAACGTCCTGACTTTC
CATSTQVGSGANVLTF